These T cell receptor beta chains were read from a single sample in a study of control samples from healthy donors and cancer patients. Clones were read by immunoSEQ multiplex PCR, and TCRdb kept only the in-frame ones, dropping some. The repertoire holds 130,000 to 150,000 clones, with around 90% as singletons. Sequenced sample: blood. These receptor sequences come from a man younger than 45 in good health. CDR3s include the opening cysteine and the closing phenylalanine or tryptophan. A D gene is named only where the DNA matches it firmly. Expanded clones are given a class, and other clones once, few, many or no size at all.

TRBV7-9	12	NA	NA	TRBJ1-4	TGTGCCCTGAGAGGGGCGGAGGAAAAACTGTTTTTT	CALRGAEEKLFF
TRBV30	15	TRBD1	once	TRBJ1-5	TGTGCCTGGAGTGCCCAGGACAGGGGAACACAGCCCCAGCATTTT	CAWSAQDRGTQPQHF
TRBV5-4	14	NA	NA	TRBJ1-5	TGTGCCAGCAGCTTGCAAGGACGTGATCAGCCCCAGCATTTT	CASSLQGRDQPQHF
TRBV10-3	15	TRBD2	NA	TRBJ2-1	TGTGCCATCAGTGATACGGGGGGGCCAAGGCATGAGCAGTTCTTC	CAISDTGGPRHEQFF
TRBV28	12	NA	once	TRBJ1-2	TGTGCCAGCAGAGGCAGGGTCGATGGCTACACCTTC	CASRGRVDGYTF
TRBV7-8	16	TRBD1	once	TRBJ1-5	TGTGCCAGCACCCATGAGGGACAGGGTTCCGGTCAGCCCCAGCATTTT	CASTHEGQGSGQPQHF
TRBV25-1	14	NA	once	TRBJ2-2	TGTGCCAGCAGTGAATGGGGGGTGGCCGGGGAGCTGTTTTTT	CASSEWGVAGELFF
TRBV4-1	15	NA	NA	TRBJ1-2	TGCGCCAGCAGCCAAGAGTCAGGGGCTAACTATGGCTACACCTTC	CASSQESGANYGYTF
TRBV5-4	14	TRBD1	NA	TRBJ2-7	TGTGCCAGCAGCCAACAGGGGGCGATCTACGAGCAGTACTTC	CASSQQGAIYEQYF
TRBV29-1	15	TRBD2	once	TRBJ2-1	TGCAGCGGCAGAGCGGGGGGGCCCTCCTACAATGAGCAGTTCTTC	CSGRAGGPSYNEQFF
TRBV27	12	NA	NA	TRBJ1-1	TGTGCCAGCAGTAACCCCCCCAATGAAGCTTTCTTT	CASSNPPNEAFF
TRBV19	15	NA	NA	TRBJ1-6	TGTGCCAGTAGTATACGGGGCTCCTATAATTCACCCCTCCACTTT	CASSIRGSYNSPLHF
TRBV5-1	16	TRBD1	NA	TRBJ2-7	TGCGCCAGCAGCTCCTCGACCGGGACAGGGGGCGACGAGCAGTACTTC	CASSSSTGTGGDEQYF
TRBV5-8	14	TRBD2	NA	TRBJ2-7	TGTGCCAGCAGCTTGGTGGGACTAGCTACCGAGCAGTACTTC	CASSLVGLATEQYF
TRBV28	15	TRBD2	NA	TRBJ2-3	TGTGCCAGCAGAATAGCGGGGGGCACAGCAGGAACGCAGTATTTT	CASRIAGGTAGTQYF
TRBV5-6	15	NA	NA	TRBJ1-5	TGTGCCAGCAGTTCCTCAGGTTGGGTTAATCAGCCCCAGCATTTT	CASSSSGWVNQPQHF
TRBV28	16	TRBD1	NA	TRBJ1-5	TGTGCCAGCAGTCCCCGAGACAGGGGTCGCAATCAGCCCCAGCATTTT	CASSPRDRGRNQPQHF
TRBV6-5	13	TRBD1	once	TRBJ1-5	TGTGCCAGCAGCGAGGGGGCGGATCAGCCCCAGCATTTT	CASSEGADQPQHF
TRBV6-5	12	NA	once	TRBJ2-7	TGTGCCAGCAGGGACACCTCCTACGAGCAGTACTTC	CASRDTSYEQYF
TRBV7-9	15	TRBD1	once	TRBJ1-2	TGTGCCAGCAGCTCCGGGACAGGGACCGACTATGGCTACACCTTC	CASSSGTGTDYGYTF
TRBV19	14	NA	NA	TRBJ1-4	TGTGCCAGTGGGCCCGGGAGGGCTAATGAAAAACTGTTTTTT	CASGPGRANEKLFF
TRBV27	12	NA	NA	TRBJ1-6	TGTGCCAGCGGCCTACAGAATTCACCCCTCCACTTT	CASGLQNSPLHF
TRBV5-1	18	TRBD1	NA	TRBJ1-3	TGCGCCAGCAGCCTCAATCCTTGGACAGGGGATACTGGAAACACCATATATTTT	CASSLNPWTGDTGNTIYF
TRBV18	19	NA	NA	TRBJ1-6	TGTGCCAGCTCACCATTCGGAGGGCAGGGGAGCTCCTATAATTCACCCCTCCACTTT	CASSPFGGQGSSYNSPLHF
TRBV5-1	17	NA	NA	TRBJ2-2	TGCGCCAGCAGCTTGGGCCCCAGGGATCGGAACACCGGGGAGCTGTTTTTT	CASSLGPRDRNTGELFF
TRBV7-9	14	NA	few	TRBJ2-7	TGTGCCAGCACCTTTTCAGGCCGAGCCTACGAGCAGTACTTC	CASTFSGRAYEQYF
TRBV2	15	TRBD1	NA	TRBJ2-3	TGTGCCAGCAGTGGGACAGGGAGTATCACAGATACGCAGTATTTT	CASSGTGSITDTQYF
TRBV14	12	NA	NA	TRBJ2-1	TGTGCCAGCAGCTGGGAGTACAATGAGCAGTTCTTC	CASSWEYNEQFF
TRBV6-4	13	NA	NA	TRBJ1-2	TGTGCCAGCAGTGACTCGGATAAGGGCGGCTACACCTTC	CASSDSDKGGYTF
TRBV30	15	TRBD1	NA	TRBJ1-6	TGTGCCTGGAAGGGTGGTGGGACAGTTAATTCACCCCTCCACTTT	CAWKGGGTVNSPLHF
TRBV28	13	NA	NA	TRBJ1-6	TGTGCCAGCAGTTCGGGTCTCTGGGCGCCCCTCCACTTT	CASSSGLWAPLHF
TRBV5-5	12	NA	NA	TRBJ2-4	TGTGCCAGCAGCTTGAGGGGGGACATTCAGTACTTC	CASSLRGDIQYF
TRBV28	17	NA	NA	TRBJ1-4	TGTGCCAGCAGTTTCTCGGGACATCTAAACCCTAATGAAAAACTGTTTTTT	CASSFSGHLNPNEKLFF
TRBV3-1/TRBV3-2	14	NA	NA	TRBJ1-1	TGTGCCAGCAGCCAAGATCTGAATCTGTCTGAAGCTTTCTTT	CASSQDLNLSEAFF
TRBV19	16	TRBD1	NA	TRBJ1-2	TGTGCCAGTAGTTCATTATCGACAGGGCCTGGCTATGGCTACACCTTC	CASSSLSTGPGYGYTF
TRBV19	14	TRBD1	NA	TRBJ2-7	TGTGCCAGTAGTATTAGGACAGGGAGGTCCGAGCAGTACTTC	CASSIRTGRSEQYF
TRBV7-9	13	NA	NA	TRBJ1-5	TGTGCCAGCAGCTTAGAAAGGGGTCAGCCCCAGCATTTT	CASSLERGQPQHF
TRBV19	15	NA	NA	TRBJ1-1	TGTGCCAGTAGTATTGCAGGACAGATTAACACTGAAGCTTTCTTT	CASSIAGQINTEAFF
TRBV5-6	16	NA	NA	TRBJ1-1	TGTGCCAGCAGCTCCTATTACGAGACAGTGAACACTGAAGCTTTCTTT	CASSSYYETVNTEAFF
TRBV19	14	NA	few	TRBJ1-6	TGTGCCAGTAGTATAGAGGGAAGTAATTCACCCCTCCACTTT	CASSIEGSNSPLHF
TRBV6-1	17	TRBD1	NA	TRBJ1-2	TGTGCCAGCAGTGAAATTGTGGGGACAGGGACTAACTATGGCTACACCTTC	CASSEIVGTGTNYGYTF
TRBV24-1	15	NA	NA	TRBJ2-3	TGTGCCACCAGTGATCAGGGCCCCCGCGAAGATACGCAGTATTTT	CATSDQGPREDTQYF
TRBV28	11	NA	NA	TRBJ1-1	TGTGCCAGCAGTTTGACAGTCGAAGCTTTCTTT	CASSLTVEAFF
TRBV12-3/TRBV12-4	12	NA	NA	TRBJ1-1	TGTGCCAGCAGTCCCGCCTGGGCTGAAGCTTTCTTT	CASSPAWAEAFF
TRBV15	12	NA	NA	TRBJ1-1	TGTGCCACCAGCAGAGGAGAATCTGAAGCTTTCTTT	CATSRGESEAFF